The source of this T cell receptor (beta chain) is a study of T cell repertoires in cytomegalovirus infection. Study-level information: An indication of both CMV infection and matching HLA type came from public TCR beta signatures.

TCRdb re-called the reads with MiXCR, one entry per CDR3 protein. The data hold 450,000 to 650,000 distinct CDR3 sequences, with about 25% observed a single time. In this sample, this clonotype turned up a few times. Its antigen is currently unknown. Overall study findings and caveats: It was HLA-C-restricted CMV-specific TCR beta clonotypes that dominated the response ex vivo.

V was pared by 4 bases and J by 2 bases, with 18 bases between. The CDR3 covers 16 residues. Germline CDR1 reads MDHEN; CDR2 reads SYDVKM. The chain employs TRBV28 and TRBJ2-7; D not certain. This sequence was found in a human donor in good health (CMV status not recorded). Some clones in this sample may be carry-over from other donors' samples. Sequencing was done on a sample of PBMCs. This chain's CDR3 is CASSSDRATYPYEQYF. The CDR3 coding sequence is TGTGCCAGCAGTTCCGACCGGGCCACATATCCCTACGAGCAGTACTTC.